Presented here are 13 T cell receptor beta chains from one specimen sequenced in a study of blood T cell repertoires in COVID-19. Libraries were prepared by immunoSEQ multiplex PCR; TCRdb keeps only in-frame clonotypes and omits some of them. This sample has about 210,000 clones, with approximately 88% found just once. The sequenced sample was PBMCs or T cells enriched from blood (not recorded which). The receptors were gathered from a man between 18 and 35 years old with acute COVID-19.

The V and J genes are TRBV28 and TRBJ2-7, with TRBD2 matching over 9 bases. Germline V gene sequence: CDR1 MDHEN, CDR2 SYDVKM. The CDR3 covers 16 residues. Germline trimming cut 5 bases from V and 6 bases from J; bases unmatched to any gene: 14. CDR3 residues: CASSPSKVAGEGEQYF. As DNA, the CDR3 is TGTGCCAGCAGTCCCTCTAAAGTAGCGGGAGAGGGCGAGCAGTACTTC. The variable domain in full, with the rest retrieved from reference TRBV28 and TRBJ2-7, is DVKVTQSSRYLVKRTGEKVFLECVQDMDHENMFWYRQDPGLGLRLIYFSYDVKMKEKGDIPEGYSVSREKKERFSLILESASTNQTSMYLCASSPSKVAGEGEQYFGPGTRLTVT.

The chain joins TRBV18 to TRBJ2-1; TRBD2 matches at 10 bases. Germline loops: CDR1 KGHSH, CDR2 LQKENI. With 1 base clipped from V and 5 bases from J, the junction kept 5 bases outside the gene matches. This CDR3 has 16 amino acids. For the CDR3, the DNA is TGTGCCAGCTCACCACGAATTACTAGCGGGGACAATGAGCAGTTCTTC. Encoded protein: CASSPRITSGDNEQFF.

This CDR3 reads CASSSEGLGLLTEAFF. DNA for the CDR3: TGTGCCAGCAGTTCGGAGGGCCTAGGGCTTTTGACTGAAGCTTTCTTT. The chain carries TRBV27 and TRBJ1-1; no reliable D call. The CDR3 extends over 16 amino acids. The V gene lost 4 bases and the J gene lost 5 bases, with 20 bases spanning the gap. CDR1 is MNHEY and CDR2 is SMNVEV in the germline V gene (reference sequence).

This clone was counted once. The chain employs TRBV28 and TRBJ2-2; 9 bases line up with TRBD1. This CDR3 comprises 15 residues. The V gene's germline CDR1 is MDHEN and CDR2 SYDVKM. Trimming took 5 bases from V and 5 from J; bases not matched to a gene: 6. The CDR3 is CASSPDRGFTGELFF. The DNA for the CDR3 is TGTGCCAGCAGTCCAGACAGGGGGTTTACCGGGGAGCTGTTTTTT.

The V and J genes are TRBV5-6 and TRBJ2-7; D is unresolved. Trimming stripped 0 bases from V and 7 bases from J, with 8 bases between. The length of the CDR3 is 12 residues. Germline CDR1 and CDR2: SGHDT and YYEEEE. CDR3 in amino acids: CASSLGPWEQYF. In nucleotides, the CDR3 is TGTGCCAGCAGCTTGGGGCCGTGGGAGCAGTACTTC.

V and J are TRBV28 and TRBJ2-5, with 15 nucleotides matching TRBD2. This CDR3 has 16 amino acids. V trimming: 6 bases; J trimming: 4 bases; junction bases outside the gene matches: 6. Germline V gene lookup returns CDR1 MDHEN and CDR2 SYDVKM. CDR3 in amino acids: CASRGGLAGGGETQYF. The CDR3 DNA sequence: TGTGCCAGCAGGGGGGGACTAGCGGGAGGAGGAGAGACCCAGTACTTC.

The chain has TRBV2 and TRBJ2-4; D possibly corresponds to TRBD2 (5 bases). The CDR3 is 16 amino acids. CDR1 and CDR2 (germline): SNHLY, FYNNEI. Deletions cut 4 bases from V and 11 bases from J, with 24 bases between. The CDR3 loop reads CASSVGITMGQTLQYF. CDR3 bases: TGTGCCAGCAGTGTCGGGATTACCATGGGCCAAACGCTTCAGTACTTC.

This chain joins TRBV9 and TRBJ2-3; 8 nucleotides line up with TRBD2. After removal of 6 bases from V and 5 bases from J, the junction contained 20 bases not matched to a gene. The CDR3 is 18 amino acids. The germline gives CDR1 SGDLS, CDR2 YYNGEE. For the CDR3, the DNA is TGTGCCAGCACCTATCAAGACACAACCGGACTAGCTGTAGATACGCAGTATTTT. It encodes CASTYQDTTGLAVDTQYF.

In this sample, this clone turned up a few times. This chain uses TRBV5-1 with TRBJ2-2; unclear D gene. The V and J ends lost 4 bases and 0 bases respectively, with 4 bases between them. Germline V gene sequence: CDR1 SGHRS, CDR2 YFSETQ. This CDR3 has 13 residues. CDR3 loop: CASSPANTGELFF. The CDR3 nucleotides read TGCGCCAGCAGCCCTGCGAACACCGGGGAGCTGTTTTTT.

The J gene is TRBJ1-5, the V gene TRBV19; D is unresolved. This CDR3 region has 14 residues. The V and J ends lost 2 bases and 3 bases respectively, with 8 bases between them. The germline V gene encodes CDR1 LNHDA and CDR2 SQIVND (reference sequence). The CDR3 here is CASSILRYNQPQHF. Here the CDR3 DNA reads TGTGCCAGTAGTATATTGCGGTACAATCAGCCCCAGCATTTT.

The chain recombines TRBV28 with TRBJ1-1; D is perhaps TRBD1 (5 bases). There are 13 residues in the CDR3. V was cut by 5 bases and J by 4 bases, with 11 bases left in between. Germline CDR1 is MDHEN and CDR2 is SYDVKM. CDR3 nucleotides: TGTGCCAGCAGTCCCCCGGGGGTCACTGAAGCTTTCTTT. This codes for CASSPPGVTEAFF.

The chain has TRBV2 and TRBJ2-1; D is undetermined. Germline assignment: CDR1 SNHLY and CDR2 FYNNEI. V shed 4 bases and J shed 10 bases, with 8 bases lying between them. The CDR3 runs 11 residues. The CDR3 reads CASSVRVEQFF. The CDR3 DNA is TGTGCCAGCAGTGTACGGGTAGAGCAGTTCTTC.

This chain links TRBV5-1 with TRBJ1-2; 11 nucleotides match TRBD1. In germline, CDR1 is SGHRS, CDR2 YFSETQ. J lost 4 bases, V lost 5 bases, and 4 bases had no gene match. There are 14 residues in the CDR3. CDR3 sequence (DNA): TGCGCCAGCAGTCGGACAGGGGGCACCTATGGCTACACCTTC. Translated: CASSRTGGTYGYTF.